The clone carrying this T cell receptor beta chain turned up a few times. The data originate from a study of tumor-infiltrating lymphocytes in glioblastoma multiforme. Multiple V-beta primers and a C-beta primer amplified TCRB from RNA. Each CDR3 protein is one row after TCRdb ran MiXCR on the multiplex PCR reads. The sample shows 12,000 to 15,000 distinct CDR3 sequences, around 70% of them seen only once. Germline lookup yields CDR1 ENHRY and CDR2 SYGVKD. V was clipped by 7 bases and J by 6 bases, with 22 bases between them. The length of the CDR3 is 16 residues. The chain is built from TRBV10-3 and TRBJ2-1; D is possibly TRBD1 or TRBD2 (5 bases each). Sequenced sample: brain tumor tissue. This TCR was sampled from a male donor with glioblastoma. The CDR3 region has the DNA TGTGCCATCACCGGGGCCCAGTTAGAGGGCCCCAATGAGCAGTTCTTC. It is translated as CAITGAQLEGPNEQFF.